This T cell receptor (beta chain) was identified during a study of beta chain features in type 1 diabetes. Study results and limitations: PCR, the amplification step, might favor shorter templates, equally in patients and controls. Across all four CD4+ subsets, people with type 1 diabetes showed modestly shorter TCRB CDR3s.

In regard to this clone: Its cognate antigen is unknown. Within the sample, other DNA sequences also encode this same CDR3.

The sequenced template was cDNA made from the entire isolated RNA. Generated by immunoSEQ multiplex PCR, the TCRdb table keeps only in-frame clones and is missing some. The data contain around 150,000 clones, around 63% of them singletons. This sequence originates from a young man with type 1 diabetes. The sequenced material came from naive CD4+ T cells from blood.

The CDR3 coding sequence is TGTGCCAGCAGTCCAAGCGGGTCGGCCTACAATGAGCAGTTCTTC. This encodes CASSPSGSAYNEQFF. The rearrangement uses TRBV7-9 and TRBJ2-1; D is possibly TRBD2 (6 bases). Germline V CDR1 and CDR2: SEHNR, FQNEAQ (reference sequence). V was trimmed by 6 bases and J by 2 bases, leaving 14 bases between them. The CDR3 runs to 15 residues.